The 5 T cell receptor beta chains in this list originate from one sample, sequenced in a study of blood T cell repertoires in COVID-19. Sequencing was performed with immunoSEQ multiplex PCR; in TCRdb, only in-frame clones are kept and a portion is missing. The sample has around 180,000 clones; about 84% are singletons. Sequences were obtained from PBMCs or T cells enriched from blood (not recorded which). The receptor set was obtained from a man aged 50 or older who had recovered from COVID-19.

The chain couples TRBV4-3 to TRBJ1-4, with D unresolved. Deletions cut 1 base from V and 5 bases from J, with 8 bases between. Germline values: CDR1 LGHNA, CDR2 YSLEER. The CDR3 runs to 14 residues. The CDR3 nucleotides are TGCGCCAGCAGCCAAGTAACATCGAATGAAAAACTGTTTTTT. This codes for CASSQVTSNEKLFF.

This chain's CDR3 is CASSLEAGATGELFF. CDR3 in DNA: TGTGCCAGCAGCTTAGAAGCGGGGGCCACCGGGGAGCTGTTTTTT. This chain uses TRBV7-2 with TRBJ2-2; 8 bases match TRBD2. The CDR3 has 15 residues. With V trimmed by 1 base and J by 4 bases, 2 bases remained unmatched. CDR1 and CDR2 (germline): SGHTA, FQGNSA.

The V and J genes are TRBV25-1 and TRBJ1-1, with D possibly matching TRBD1 (6 bases). The CDR3 length is 15 residues. In germline, CDR1 is MGHDK, CDR2 SYGVNS. The V gene lost 4 bases and the J gene lost 2 bases, with 14 bases spanning the gap. CDR3 in DNA: TGTGCCAGCAGTGTGACAGGTCTGGTCAACACTGAAGCTTTCTTT. This sequence encodes CASSVTGLVNTEAFF.

The table lists this clone with a count of one. This rearrangement joins TRBV7-3 to TRBJ1-5; no definite D call. CDR1 and CDR2 from the germline V gene are SGHTA and FQGTGA. CDR3 size: 15 residues. Trimming removed 5 bases from V and 3 bases from J, with 14 bases in between. The CDR3 DNA follows: TGTGCCAGCAGCCCATTCGGCGGAAACAATCAGCCCCAGCATTTT. Its protein is CASSPFGGNNQPQHF. The variable domain in full, completed from reference TRBV7-3 and TRBJ1-5, reads GAGVSQTPSNKVTEKGKYVELRCDPISGHTALYWYRQSLGQGPEFLIYFQGTGAADDSGLPNDRFFAVRPEGSVSTLKIQRTERGDSAVYLCASSPFGGNNQPQHFGDGTRLSIL.

V is TRBV27 and J is TRBJ1-4; 9 nucleotides align to TRBD1. The germline gives CDR1 MNHEY, CDR2 SMNVEV (reference sequence). CDR3 size: 14 residues. Trimming removed 6 bases from V and 6 bases from J; junction bases left unmatched: 5. CDR3 in DNA: TGTGCCAGCAGGGAAACAGGGGGCGATGAAAAACTGTTTTTT. It yields the protein CASRETGGDEKLFF.